One and the same sample provided the 10 T cell receptor beta chains below, sequenced in a study of T-cell memory formation after mild COVID-19. TCRdb ran MiXCR on the 5' RACE reads and lists one entry per CDR3 protein. The sample has around 310,000 distinct CDR3 sequences, approximately 16% seen once. Sample: PBMCs or a T cell subset sorted from them (not recorded which). Receptors originate from a young man who had mild COVID-19 (a few samples of this study predate the infection). Cell type and time point are not known.

This sequence joins TRBV20-1 and TRBJ2-5; D tentatively fits TRBD1 or TRBD2 (5 bases each). Germline CDR1 reads DFQATT; CDR2 reads SNEGSKA (reference sequence). V was pared by 4 bases and J by 0 bases, with 9 bases between. CDR3 length: 13 residues. The CDR3 DNA sequence: TGCAGTGCTAACGGGGCCTACCAAGAGACCCAGTACTTC. Its translation is CSANGAYQETQYF.

The chain has TRBV24-1 and TRBJ1-5; TRBD1 aligns across 7 bases. The CDR3 is 16 residues long. V lost 3 bases and J lost 1; bases outside the gene matches: 5. CDR1 KGHDR and CDR2 SFDVKD come from the germline V gene. CDR3 bases: TGTGCCACCAGTGATGGGGCAGGGGGGAGCAATCAGCCCCAGCATTTT. This translates into CATSDGAGGSNQPQHF.

This clonotype was counted between two and nine times. The chain combines TRBV5-1 with TRBJ2-5; possibly TRBD2 for D (6 bases). V was cut by 0 bases and J by 5 bases, with 14 bases left in between. The CDR3 has 15 amino acids. Germline V gene data show CDR1 as SGHRS and CDR2 as YFSETQ. The CDR3 coding sequence is TGCGCCAGCAGCTTGGTCGGGGCAGGAGGGGAGACCCAGTACTTC. Its translation: CASSLVGAGGETQYF. Drawing the rest from reference TRBV5-1 and TRBJ2-5, the complete variable domain is KAGVTQTPRYLIKTRGQQVTLSCSPISGHRSVSWYQQTPGQGLQFLFEYFSETQRNKGNFPGRFSGRQFSNSRSEMNVSTLELGDSALYLCASSLVGAGGETQYFGPGTRLLVL.

The J gene is TRBJ1-5, the V gene TRBV4-1; D perhaps matches TRBD1 (6 bases). The CDR3 has 15 amino acids. CDR1 is MGHRA, CDR2 YSYEKL, per germline. Trimming took off 1 base at V and 6 bases at J, with 13 bases between the two ends. CDR3 loop: CASSQVWGAGQPQHF. The CDR3 bases are TGCGCCAGCAGCCAAGTATGGGGGGCTGGTCAGCCCCAGCATTTT.

The chain employs TRBV25-1 and TRBJ1-6; possible D gene TRBD1, 5 bases. With 4 bases removed from V and 8 bases from J, the gap between germline ends came to 15 bases. The CDR3 is made up of 15 amino acids. The germline V gene encodes CDR1 MGHDK and CDR2 SYGVNS. The CDR3 is CASSGLEGWDSPLHF. The CDR3 bases are TGTGCCAGCAGTGGGTTAGAGGGGTGGGATTCACCCCTCCACTTT.

This chain links TRBV6-5 with TRBJ2-3, with D unclear. This CDR3 is 13 amino acids long. Germline CDR1 and CDR2: MNHEY and SVGAGI. V lost 9 bases and J 5 bases, leaving 15 bases between the germline ends. Written as DNA, the CDR3 is TGTGCCAGTAAGACGATTGGGGAAGATACGCAGTATTTT. This sequence encodes CASKTIGEDTQYF.

This clonotype was seen more than once but under ten times. This chain connects TRBV11-2 to TRBJ2-2, with 9 bases that match TRBD1. The length of the CDR3 is 16 residues. V lost 5 bases and J lost 2; bases outside the gene matches: 6. The germline V gene has CDR1 SGHAT and CDR2 FQNNGV. CDR3 in amino acids: CASSIRDRVNTGELFF. CDR3 nucleotides: TGTGCCAGCAGCATCCGGGACAGGGTTAACACCGGGGAGCTGTTTTTT. Based on the CDR3 plus reference TRBV11-2 and TRBJ2-2, the full variable domain is EAGVAQSPRYKIIEKRQSVAFWCNPISGHATLYWYQQILGQGPKLLIQFQNNGVVDDSQLPKDRFSAERLKGVDSTLKIQPAKLEDSAVYLCASSIRDRVNTGELFFGEGSRLTVL.

This clonotype was counted between two and nine times. The CDR3 protein is CASSYFSAEETQYF. In DNA, the CDR3 is TGTGCCAGCAGTTACTTCTCGGCGGAAGAGACCCAGTACTTC. This rearrangement joins TRBV6-2 or TRBV6-3 to TRBJ2-5; the D is unclear. This CDR3 contains 14 residues. V shed 1 base and J shed 3 bases, with 9 bases lying between them. The germline V gene has CDR1 MNHEY and CDR2 SVGEGT.

The chain combines TRBV5-6 with TRBJ1-1; D not resolved. Trimming left V 3 bases short and J 0 bases short, with 15 bases between. Germline CDR1 and CDR2: SGHDT and YYEEEE. This CDR3 has 16 amino acids. This CDR3 reads CASSSKRLFMNTEAFF. CDR3 nucleotide sequence: TGTGCCAGCAGCTCCAAACGGCTGTTCATGAACACTGAAGCTTTCTTT.

The chain carries TRBV5-1 and TRBJ1-6; TRBD1 might be the D (5 bases). Germline V gene sequence: CDR1 SGHRS, CDR2 YFSETQ. This CDR3 has 13 amino acids. Trimming shortened V by 7 bases and J by 2 bases, and 7 bases separated the two germline ends. The CDR3 protein is CASLDTYNSPLHF. The DNA for the CDR3 is TGCGCCAGCTTGGACACCTATAATTCACCCCTCCACTTT.